This T cell receptor (beta chain) was sequenced for a study of T cells in Graves' hyperthyroidism and ophthalmopathy. This CDR3 contains 14 residues. The junction had 7 bases not matched to a gene; V was cut back by 0 bases and J by 8 bases. The germline V gene encodes CDR1 DFQATT and CDR2 SNEGSKA (reference sequence). This clonotype has ten or more counts. Amplification targeted TCR beta CDR3 regions from RNA transcripts. Carried out on the TCR CDR3, a first-round RT-PCR used the HTBI primer set. TCRdb reprocessed the multiplex PCR reads via MiXCR and lists one record per CDR3 protein. The top ten hold around 3.6% of the sample, which has around 350,000 distinct CDR3 sequences, about a fifth seen once. Newly diagnosed patients aged 18 to 65 had hyperthyroidism of under 2 months' duration.

The sample taken for sequencing was blood. The clonotype comes from a woman younger than 30 with Graves' hyperthyroidism. V usage is TRBV20-1 and J usage is TRBJ1-2; TRBD1 matches 9 bases. The CDR3 loop reads CSARDPWTGDGYTF. CDR3 DNA sequence: TGCAGTGCTAGAGATCCCTGGACAGGGGACGGCTACACCTTC.